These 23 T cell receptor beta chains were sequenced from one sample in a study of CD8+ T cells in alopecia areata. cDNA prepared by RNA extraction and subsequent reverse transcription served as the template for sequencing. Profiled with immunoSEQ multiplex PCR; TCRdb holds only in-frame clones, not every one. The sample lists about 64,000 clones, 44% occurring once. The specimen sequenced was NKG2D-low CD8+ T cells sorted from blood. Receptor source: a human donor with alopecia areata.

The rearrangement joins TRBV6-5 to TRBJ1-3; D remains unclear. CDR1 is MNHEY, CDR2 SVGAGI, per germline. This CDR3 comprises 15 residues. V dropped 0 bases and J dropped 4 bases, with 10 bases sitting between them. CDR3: CASSYSWGSGNTIYF. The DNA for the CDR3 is TGTGCCAGCAGTTACTCGTGGGGATCCGGAAACACCATATATTTT.

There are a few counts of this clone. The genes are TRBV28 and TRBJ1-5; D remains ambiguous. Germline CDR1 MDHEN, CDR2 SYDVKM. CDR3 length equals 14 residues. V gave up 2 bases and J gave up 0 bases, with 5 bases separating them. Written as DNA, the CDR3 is TGTGCCAGCAGTTTAATCCTTAGCAATCAGCCCCAGCATTTT. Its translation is CASSLILSNQPQHF.

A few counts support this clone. This CDR3 reads CASSQETAGGMEQYF. In DNA, the CDR3 is TGCGCCAGCAGCCAAGAGACAGCAGGGGGTATGGAGCAGTACTTC. The gene calls are TRBV4-1 and TRBJ2-7; 7 bases match TRBD1. This CDR3 is built from 15 residues. Germline assignment: CDR1 MGHRA and CDR2 YSYEKL. The V gene end was trimmed by 0 bases and the J gene end by 7 bases; junction bases not matched to a gene: 9.

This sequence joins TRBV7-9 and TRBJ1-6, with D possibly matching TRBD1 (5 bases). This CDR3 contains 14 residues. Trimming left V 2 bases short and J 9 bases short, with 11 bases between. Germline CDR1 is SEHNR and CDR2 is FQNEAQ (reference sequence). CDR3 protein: CASSLSREGSPLHF. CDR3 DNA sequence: TGTGCCAGCAGCTTAAGCAGGGAGGGTTCACCCCTCCACTTT.

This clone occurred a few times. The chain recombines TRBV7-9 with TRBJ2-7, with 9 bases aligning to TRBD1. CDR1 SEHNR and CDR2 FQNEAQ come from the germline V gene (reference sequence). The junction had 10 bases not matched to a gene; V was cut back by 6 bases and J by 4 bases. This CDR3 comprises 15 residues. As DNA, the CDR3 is TGTGCCAGCAGAGGAGGGACAGGGAGTAGATACGAGCAGTACTTC. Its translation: CASRGGTGSRYEQYF.

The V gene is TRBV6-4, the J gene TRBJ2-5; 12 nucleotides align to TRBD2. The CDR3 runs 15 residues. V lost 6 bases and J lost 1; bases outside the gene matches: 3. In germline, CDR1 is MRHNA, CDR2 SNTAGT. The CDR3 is CASSPTSGGQETQYF. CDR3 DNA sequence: TGTGCCAGCAGCCCGACTAGCGGGGGCCAAGAGACCCAGTACTTC.

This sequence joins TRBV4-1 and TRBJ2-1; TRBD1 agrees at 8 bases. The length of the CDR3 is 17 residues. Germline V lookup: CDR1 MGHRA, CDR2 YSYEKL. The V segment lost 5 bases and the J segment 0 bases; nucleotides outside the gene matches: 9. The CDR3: CASSSDNRGISYNEQFF. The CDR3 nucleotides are TGCGCCAGCAGCTCAGATAACAGGGGGATCTCCTACAATGAGCAGTTCTTC.

In DNA form, the CDR3 reads TGTGCCAGCAAAACGACAGGGCGAAACACTGAAGCTTTCTTT. This gives the protein CASKTTGRNTEAFF. V and J are TRBV6-4 and TRBJ1-1; the match to TRBD1 covers 7 bases. This CDR3 comprises 14 residues. The V gene end was trimmed by 7 bases and the J gene end by 2 bases; junction bases not matched to a gene: 7. Germline CDR1 reads MRHNA; CDR2 reads SNTAGT.

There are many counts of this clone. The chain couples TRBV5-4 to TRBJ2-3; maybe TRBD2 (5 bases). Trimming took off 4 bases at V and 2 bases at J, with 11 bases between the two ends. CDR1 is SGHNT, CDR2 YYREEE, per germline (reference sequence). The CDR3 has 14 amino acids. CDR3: CASSPPGNTDTQYF. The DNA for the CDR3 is TGTGCCAGCAGCCCCCCGGGGAACACAGATACGCAGTATTTT.

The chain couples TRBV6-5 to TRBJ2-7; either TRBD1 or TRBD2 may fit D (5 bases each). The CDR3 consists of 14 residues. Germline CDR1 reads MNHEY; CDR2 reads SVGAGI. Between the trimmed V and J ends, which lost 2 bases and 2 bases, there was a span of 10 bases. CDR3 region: CASSYGGPTYEQYF. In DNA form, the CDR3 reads TGTGCCAGCAGTTACGGGGGTCCTACCTACGAGCAGTACTTC.

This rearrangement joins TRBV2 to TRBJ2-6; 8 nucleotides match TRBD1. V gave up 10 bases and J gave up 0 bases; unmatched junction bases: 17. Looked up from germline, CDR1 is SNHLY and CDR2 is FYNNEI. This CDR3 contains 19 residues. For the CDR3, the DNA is TGTGCCATCCTAATGCGAGCCGGGACAGGCCACTCTGGGGCCAACGTCCTGACTTTC. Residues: CAILMRAGTGHSGANVLTF.

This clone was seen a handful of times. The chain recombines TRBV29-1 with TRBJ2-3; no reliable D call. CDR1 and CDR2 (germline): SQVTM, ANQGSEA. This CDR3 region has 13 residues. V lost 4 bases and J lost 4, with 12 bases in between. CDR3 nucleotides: TGCAGCGTTGTGGGTAGAACCCCAGATACGCAGTATTTT. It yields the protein CSVVGRTPDTQYF.

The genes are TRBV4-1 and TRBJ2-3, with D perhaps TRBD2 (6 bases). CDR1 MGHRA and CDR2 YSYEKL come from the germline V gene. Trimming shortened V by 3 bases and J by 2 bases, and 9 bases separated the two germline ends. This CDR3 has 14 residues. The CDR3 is CASSQGLHTDTQYF. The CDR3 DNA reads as TGCGCCAGCAGCCAGGGACTTCACACAGATACGCAGTATTTT.

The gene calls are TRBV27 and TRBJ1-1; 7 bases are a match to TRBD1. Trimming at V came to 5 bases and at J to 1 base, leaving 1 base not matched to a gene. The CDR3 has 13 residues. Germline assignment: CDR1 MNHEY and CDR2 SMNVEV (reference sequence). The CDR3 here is CASSRDRNTEAFF. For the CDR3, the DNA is TGTGCCAGCAGTAGGGACAGGAACACTGAAGCTTTCTTT.

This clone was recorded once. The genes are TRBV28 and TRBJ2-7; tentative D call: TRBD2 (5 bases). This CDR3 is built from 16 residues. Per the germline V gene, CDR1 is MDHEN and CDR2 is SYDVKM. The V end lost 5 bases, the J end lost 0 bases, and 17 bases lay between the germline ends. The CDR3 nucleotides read TGTGCCAGCAGTCCCGACGGCGGGCCTAGCTCCTACGAGCAGTACTTC. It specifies CASSPDGGPSSYEQYF. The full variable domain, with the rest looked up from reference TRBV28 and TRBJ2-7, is DVKVTQSSRYLVKRTGEKVFLECVQDMDHENMFWYRQDPGLGLRLIYFSYDVKMKEKGDIPEGYSVSREKKERFSLILESASTNQTSMYLCASSPDGGPSSYEQYFGPGTRLTVT.

CDR3 sequence reads: CASSGNTIYF. The CDR3 DNA reads as TGTGCCAGCTCTGGAAACACCATATATTTT. The V gene is TRBV9, the J gene TRBJ1-3; D unclear. The CDR3 sequence is 10 residues long. CDR1 is SGDLS and CDR2 is YYNGEE in the germline V gene. Trimming removed 7 bases at V and 1 base at J, with 0 bases between.

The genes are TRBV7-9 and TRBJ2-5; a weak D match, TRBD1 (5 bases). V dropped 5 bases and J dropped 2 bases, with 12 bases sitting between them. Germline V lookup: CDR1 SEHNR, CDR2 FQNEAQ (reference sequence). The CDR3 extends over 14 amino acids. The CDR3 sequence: CASSGARVQETQYF. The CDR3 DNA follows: TGTGCCAGCAGCGGGGCAAGGGTACAAGAGACCCAGTACTTC.

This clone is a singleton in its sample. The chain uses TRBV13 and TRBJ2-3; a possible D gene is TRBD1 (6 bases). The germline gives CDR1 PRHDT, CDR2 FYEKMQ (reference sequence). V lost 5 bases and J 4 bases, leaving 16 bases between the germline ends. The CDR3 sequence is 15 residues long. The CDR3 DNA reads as TGTGCCAGCAGCGCCCGTGGGGGCAGCGCAGATACGCAGTATTTT. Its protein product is CASSARGGSADTQYF.

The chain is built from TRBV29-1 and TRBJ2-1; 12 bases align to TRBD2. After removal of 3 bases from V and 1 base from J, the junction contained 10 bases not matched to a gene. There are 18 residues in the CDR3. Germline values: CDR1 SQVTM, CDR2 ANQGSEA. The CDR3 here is CSVERASGRAGSYNEQFF. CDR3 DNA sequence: TGCAGCGTTGAGAGGGCTAGCGGGAGGGCCGGTTCCTACAATGAGCAGTTCTTC.

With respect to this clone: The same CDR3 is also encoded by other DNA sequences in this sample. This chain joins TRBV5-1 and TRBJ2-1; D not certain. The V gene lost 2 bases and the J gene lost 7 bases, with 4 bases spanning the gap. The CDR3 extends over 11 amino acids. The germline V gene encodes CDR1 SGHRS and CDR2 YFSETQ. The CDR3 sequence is CASSLGNEQFF. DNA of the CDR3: TGCGCCAGCAGCTTAGGTAATGAGCAGTTCTTC.

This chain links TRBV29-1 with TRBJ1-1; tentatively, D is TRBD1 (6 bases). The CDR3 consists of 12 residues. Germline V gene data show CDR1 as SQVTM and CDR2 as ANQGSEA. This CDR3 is CSRGGLSTEAFF. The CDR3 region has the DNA TGCAGTCGTGGGGGGCTGAGCACTGAAGCTTTCTTT.

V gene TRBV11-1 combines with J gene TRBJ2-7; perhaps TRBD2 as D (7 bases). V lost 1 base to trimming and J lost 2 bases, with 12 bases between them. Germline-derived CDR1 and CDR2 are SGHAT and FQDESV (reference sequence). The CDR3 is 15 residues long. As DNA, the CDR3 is TGTGCCAGCAGCTTAGACGCGGGGGCAGCCTACGAGCAGTACTTC. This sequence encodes CASSLDAGAAYEQYF.

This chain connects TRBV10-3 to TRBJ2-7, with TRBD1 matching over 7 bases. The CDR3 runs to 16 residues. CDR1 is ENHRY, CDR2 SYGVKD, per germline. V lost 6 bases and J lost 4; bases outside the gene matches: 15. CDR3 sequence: CAIRSEYRDSLYEQYF. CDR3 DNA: TGTGCCATCAGATCAGAATATAGGGACAGCCTTTACGAGCAGTACTTC.